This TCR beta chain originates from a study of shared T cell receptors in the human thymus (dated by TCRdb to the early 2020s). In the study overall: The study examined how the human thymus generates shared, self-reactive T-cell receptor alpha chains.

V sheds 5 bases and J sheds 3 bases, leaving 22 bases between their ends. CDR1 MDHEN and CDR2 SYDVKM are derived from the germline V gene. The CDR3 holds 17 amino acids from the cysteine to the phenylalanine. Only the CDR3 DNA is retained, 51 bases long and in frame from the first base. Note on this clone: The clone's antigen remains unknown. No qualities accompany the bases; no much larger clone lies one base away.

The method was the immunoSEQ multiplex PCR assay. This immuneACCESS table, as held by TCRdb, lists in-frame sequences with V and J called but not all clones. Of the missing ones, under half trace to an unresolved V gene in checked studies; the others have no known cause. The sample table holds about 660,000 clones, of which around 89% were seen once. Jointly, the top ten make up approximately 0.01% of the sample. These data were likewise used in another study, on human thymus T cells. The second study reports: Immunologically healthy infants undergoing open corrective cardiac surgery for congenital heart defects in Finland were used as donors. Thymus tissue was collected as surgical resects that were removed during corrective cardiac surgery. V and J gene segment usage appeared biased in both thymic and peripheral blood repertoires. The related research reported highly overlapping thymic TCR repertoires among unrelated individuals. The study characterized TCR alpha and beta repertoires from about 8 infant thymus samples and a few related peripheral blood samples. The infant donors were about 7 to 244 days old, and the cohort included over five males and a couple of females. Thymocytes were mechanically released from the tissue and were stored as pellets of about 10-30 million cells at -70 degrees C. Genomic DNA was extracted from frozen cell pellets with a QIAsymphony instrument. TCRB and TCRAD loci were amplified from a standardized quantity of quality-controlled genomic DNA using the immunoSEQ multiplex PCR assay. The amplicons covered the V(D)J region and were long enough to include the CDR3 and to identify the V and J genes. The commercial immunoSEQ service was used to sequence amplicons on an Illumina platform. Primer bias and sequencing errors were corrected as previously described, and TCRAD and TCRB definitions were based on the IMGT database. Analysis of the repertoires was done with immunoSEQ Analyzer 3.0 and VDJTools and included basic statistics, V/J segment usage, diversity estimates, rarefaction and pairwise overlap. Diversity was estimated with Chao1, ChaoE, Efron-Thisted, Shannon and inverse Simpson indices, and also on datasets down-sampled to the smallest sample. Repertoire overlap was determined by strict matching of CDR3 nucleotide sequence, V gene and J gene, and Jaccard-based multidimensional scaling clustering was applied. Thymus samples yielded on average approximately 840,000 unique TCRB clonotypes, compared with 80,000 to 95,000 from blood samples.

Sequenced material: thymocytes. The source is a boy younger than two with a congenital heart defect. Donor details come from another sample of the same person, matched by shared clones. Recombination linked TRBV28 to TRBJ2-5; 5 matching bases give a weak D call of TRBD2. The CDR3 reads CASSPNVAVPREETQYF. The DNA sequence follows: TGTGCCAGCAGTCCCAATGTGGCAGTCCCGAGGGAAGAGACCCAGTACTTC.